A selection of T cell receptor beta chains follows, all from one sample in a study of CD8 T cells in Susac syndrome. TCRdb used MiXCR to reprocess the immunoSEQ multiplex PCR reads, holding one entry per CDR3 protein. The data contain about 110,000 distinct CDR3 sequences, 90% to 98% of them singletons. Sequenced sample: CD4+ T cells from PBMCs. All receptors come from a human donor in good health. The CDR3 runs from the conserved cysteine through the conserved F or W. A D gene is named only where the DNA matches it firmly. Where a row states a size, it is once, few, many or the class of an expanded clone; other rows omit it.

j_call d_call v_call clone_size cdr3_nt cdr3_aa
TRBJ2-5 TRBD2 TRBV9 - TGTGCCAGCAGCGGAAACCTAGCGGCGGCGCAGACCCAGTACTTC CASSGNLAAAQTQYF
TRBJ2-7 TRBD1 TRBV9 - TGTGCCAGCAGCGTAGGAGAGCTAGGGACAGCCACCTACGAGCAGTACTTC CASSVGELGTATYEQYF
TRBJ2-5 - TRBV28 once - CASSFSGQGTAETQYF
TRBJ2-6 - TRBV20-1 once TGCAGTGCTAGAGCCCCGTCCTCTGGGGCCAACGTCCTGACTTTC CSARAPSSGANVLTF
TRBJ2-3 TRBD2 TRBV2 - TGTGCCAGCAGGGCAGGACTAGCGGGGGGCACAGATACGCAGTATTTT CASRAGLAGGTDTQYF
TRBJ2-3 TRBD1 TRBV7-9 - TGTGCCAGCAGCTCTGGAGGACAGGGGGCGACAGATACGCAGTATTTT CASSSGGQGATDTQYF
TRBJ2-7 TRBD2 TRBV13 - TGTGCCAGCAGCTTTTCGACTAGCGGGAGGGGCGAGCAGTACTTC CASSFSTSGRGEQYF
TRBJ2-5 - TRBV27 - TGTGCCAGCAGTCAACAGGGCTATCTCACAGAGGCCCAGTACTTC CASSQQGYLTEAQYF
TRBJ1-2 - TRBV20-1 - TGCAGTGCTAGATATCCAGTTGACTGGTATGGCTACACCTTC CSARYPVDWYGYTF
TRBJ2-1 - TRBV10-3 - TGTGCCATCAGTCCGGTTGGGAGTGAGCAGTTCTTC CAISPVGSEQFF
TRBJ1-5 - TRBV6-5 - TGTGCCAGCAGTTATCGGGGCAATCAGCCCCAGCATTTT CASSYRGNQPQHF
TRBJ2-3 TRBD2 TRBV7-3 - TGTGCCAGCAGCGCCAGGGGACTAGCGGGCACAGATACGCAGTATTTT CASSARGLAGTDTQYF
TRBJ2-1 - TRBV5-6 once TGTGCCAGCAGCTTGGCGGGGAGTAACTTGGGCAATGAGCAGTTCTTC CASSLAGSNLGNEQFF
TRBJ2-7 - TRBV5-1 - TGCGCCAGCAGCTTCACGGGCGGCTCCTACGAGCAGTACTTC CASSFTGGSYEQYF
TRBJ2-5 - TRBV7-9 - TGTGCCAGCAGCTTAGTAGAAGAGACCCAGTACTTC CASSLVEETQYF